One T cell receptor (beta chain) is described in this entry. While CD8+ and CD4+ T cells were isolated negatively, TEMRA cells were enriched by FACS. This sample stems from a study of CD8 T cells in Susac syndrome. Deletions cut 7 bases from V and 4 bases from J, with 12 bases between. The CDR3 loop spans 13 amino acids. The germline V gene has CDR1 LNHDA and CDR2 SQIVND (reference sequence). The RNA input was about 0.5 to 1 ug, and it was reverse transcribed with random hexamers. One entry per CDR3 protein, called by TCRdb with MiXCR from the immunoSEQ multiplex PCR reads. The sample holds more than 200,000 distinct CDR3 sequences, over 85% seen once.

The chain employs TRBV19 and TRBJ2-3, with D unresolved. Sequences were obtained from CD4+ T cells from PBMCs. The sequence derives from a human donor with multiple sclerosis. CDR3 DNA sequence: TGTGCCAGTAAGTTGGCGCTCCCAGATACGCAGTATTTT. This gives the protein CASKLALPDTQYF.